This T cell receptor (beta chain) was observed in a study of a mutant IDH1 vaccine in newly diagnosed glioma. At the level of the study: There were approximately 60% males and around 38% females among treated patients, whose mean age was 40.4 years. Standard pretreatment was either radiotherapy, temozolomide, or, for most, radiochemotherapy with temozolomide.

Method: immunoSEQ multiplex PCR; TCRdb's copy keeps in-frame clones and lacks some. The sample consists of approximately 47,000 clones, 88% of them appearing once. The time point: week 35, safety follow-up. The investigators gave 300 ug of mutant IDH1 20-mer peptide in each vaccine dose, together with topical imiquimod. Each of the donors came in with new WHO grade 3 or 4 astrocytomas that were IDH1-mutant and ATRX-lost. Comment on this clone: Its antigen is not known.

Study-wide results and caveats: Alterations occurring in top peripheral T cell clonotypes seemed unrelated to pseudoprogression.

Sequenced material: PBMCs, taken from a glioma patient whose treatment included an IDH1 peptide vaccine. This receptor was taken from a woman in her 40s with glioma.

Written as DNA, the CDR3 is TGTGCCAGCAGTGAAGGCACAAGGCCCTATGGCTACACCTTC. As protein: CASSEGTRPYGYTF. This chain links TRBV2 with TRBJ1-2; D uncertain. V lost 1 base to trimming and J lost 4 bases, with 10 bases between them. CDR1 and CDR2 (germline): SNHLY, FYNNEI. This CDR3 contains 14 residues.